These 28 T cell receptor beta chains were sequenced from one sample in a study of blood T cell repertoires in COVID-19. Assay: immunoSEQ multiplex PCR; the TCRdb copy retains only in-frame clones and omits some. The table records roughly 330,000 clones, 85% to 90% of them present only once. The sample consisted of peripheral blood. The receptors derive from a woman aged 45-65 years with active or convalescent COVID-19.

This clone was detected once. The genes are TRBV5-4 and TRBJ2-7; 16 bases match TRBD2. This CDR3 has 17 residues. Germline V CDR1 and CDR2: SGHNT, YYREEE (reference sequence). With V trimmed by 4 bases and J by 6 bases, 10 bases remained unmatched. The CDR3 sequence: CASSPGLAGGPSSEQYF. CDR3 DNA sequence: TGTGCCAGCAGCCCGGGACTAGCGGGAGGGCCCTCATCCGAGCAGTACTTC.

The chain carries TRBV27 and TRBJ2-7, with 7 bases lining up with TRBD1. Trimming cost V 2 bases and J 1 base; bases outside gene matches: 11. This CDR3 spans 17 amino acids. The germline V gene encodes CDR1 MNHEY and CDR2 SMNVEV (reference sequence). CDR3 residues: CASSLGSPWDSSYEQYF. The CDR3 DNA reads TGTGCCAGCAGTTTAGGATCACCGTGGGACAGTTCCTACGAGCAGTACTTC.

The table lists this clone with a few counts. The CDR3 reads CATSAPTGRDTGELFF. CDR3 nucleotide sequence: TGTGCCACCAGTGCTCCGACAGGCCGTGACACCGGGGAGCTGTTTTTT. The chain joins TRBV24-1 to TRBJ2-2; weak D call: TRBD1 (6 bases). The germline CDR1 and CDR2 sequences are KGHDR and SFDVKD. The CDR3 is 16 amino acids. With 5 bases removed from V and 3 bases from J, the gap between germline ends came to 15 bases.

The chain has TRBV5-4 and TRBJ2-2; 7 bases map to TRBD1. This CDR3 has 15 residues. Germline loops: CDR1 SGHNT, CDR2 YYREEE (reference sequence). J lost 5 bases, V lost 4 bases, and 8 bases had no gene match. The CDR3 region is CASSTPTGPTGELFF. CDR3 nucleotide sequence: TGTGCCAGCAGCACCCCGACAGGGCCGACCGGGGAGCTGTTTTTT. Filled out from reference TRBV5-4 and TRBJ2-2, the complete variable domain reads ETGVTQSPTHLIKTRGQQVTLRCSSQSGHNTVSWYQQALGQGPQFIFQYYREEENGRGNFPPRFSGLQFPNYSSELNVNALELDDSALYLCASSTPTGPTGELFFGEGSRLTVL.

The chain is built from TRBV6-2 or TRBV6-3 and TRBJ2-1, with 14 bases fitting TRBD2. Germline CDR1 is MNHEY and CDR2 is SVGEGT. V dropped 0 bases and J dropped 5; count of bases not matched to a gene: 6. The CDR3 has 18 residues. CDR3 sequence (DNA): TGTGCCAGCAGTTACTCGACTAGCGGGAGGGCCGGGCACAATGAGCAGTTCTTC. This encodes CASSYSTSGRAGHNEQFF.

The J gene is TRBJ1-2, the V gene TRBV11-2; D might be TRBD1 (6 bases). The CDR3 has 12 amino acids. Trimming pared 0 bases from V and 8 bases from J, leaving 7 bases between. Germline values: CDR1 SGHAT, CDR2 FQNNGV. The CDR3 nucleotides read TGTGCCAGCAGCTTAGAACAGGGCGGCTACACCTTC. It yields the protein CASSLEQGGYTF.

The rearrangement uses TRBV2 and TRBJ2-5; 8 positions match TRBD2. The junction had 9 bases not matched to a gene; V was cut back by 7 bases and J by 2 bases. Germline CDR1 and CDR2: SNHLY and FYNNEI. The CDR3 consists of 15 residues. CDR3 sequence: CASMPAGGKQETQYF. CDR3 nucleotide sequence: TGTGCCAGCATGCCTGCGGGGGGAAAACAAGAGACCCAGTACTTC.

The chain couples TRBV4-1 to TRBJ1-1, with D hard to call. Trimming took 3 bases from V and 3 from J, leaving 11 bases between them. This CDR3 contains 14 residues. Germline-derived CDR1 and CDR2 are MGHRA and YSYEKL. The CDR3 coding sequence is TGCGCCAGCAGCCACCCCCGACATCACACTGAAGCTTTCTTT. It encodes CASSHPRHHTEAFF.

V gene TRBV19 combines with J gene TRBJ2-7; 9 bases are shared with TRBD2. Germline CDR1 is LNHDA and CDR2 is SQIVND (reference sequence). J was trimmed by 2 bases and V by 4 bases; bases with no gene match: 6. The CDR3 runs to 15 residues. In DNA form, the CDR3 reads TGTGCCAGTAGTACCGCTAGCGGGACAGCCTACGAGCAGTACTTC. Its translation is CASSTASGTAYEQYF.

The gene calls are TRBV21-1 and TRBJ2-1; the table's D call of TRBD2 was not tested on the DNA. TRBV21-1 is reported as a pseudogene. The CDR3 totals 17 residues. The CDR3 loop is CASSKGTSGRAYNEQFF. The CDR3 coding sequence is TGTGCCAGCAGCAAAGGGACTAGCGGGAGGGCCTACAATGAGCAGTTCTTC.

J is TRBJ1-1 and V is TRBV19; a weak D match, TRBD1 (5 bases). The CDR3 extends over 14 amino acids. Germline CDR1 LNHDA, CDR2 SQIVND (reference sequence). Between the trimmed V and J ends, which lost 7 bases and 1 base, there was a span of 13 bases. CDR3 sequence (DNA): TGTGCCAGTACATTCGGGGGAAAGAACACTGAAGCTTTCTTT. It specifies CASTFGGKNTEAFF.

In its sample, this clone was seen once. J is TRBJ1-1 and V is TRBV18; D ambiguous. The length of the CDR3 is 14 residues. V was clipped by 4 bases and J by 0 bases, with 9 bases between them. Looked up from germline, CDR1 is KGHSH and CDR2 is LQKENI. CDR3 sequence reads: CASSLSLMNTEAFF. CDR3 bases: TGTGCCAGCTCACTGAGCCTCATGAACACTGAAGCTTTCTTT.

CDR3 protein: CASRSDLGAHTEAFF. As DNA, the CDR3 is TGCGCCAGCAGGTCGGACTTGGGGGCGCACACTGAAGCTTTCTTT. The V and J genes are TRBV5-1 and TRBJ1-1, with D possibly being TRBD1 (6 bases). The CDR3 totals 15 residues. Trimming removed 5 bases from V and 3 bases from J, with 17 bases in between. The germline V gene encodes CDR1 SGHRS and CDR2 YFSETQ.

CDR3: CASSPSDDRYGYTF. CDR3 in DNA: TGTGCCAGCAGCCCCAGCGACGATCGCTATGGCTACACCTTC. V is TRBV9 and J is TRBJ1-2; D not resolved. This CDR3 is built from 14 residues. The germline V and J ends were trimmed by 4 bases and 4 bases, with 14 bases remaining between them. CDR1 is SGDLS, CDR2 YYNGEE, per germline.

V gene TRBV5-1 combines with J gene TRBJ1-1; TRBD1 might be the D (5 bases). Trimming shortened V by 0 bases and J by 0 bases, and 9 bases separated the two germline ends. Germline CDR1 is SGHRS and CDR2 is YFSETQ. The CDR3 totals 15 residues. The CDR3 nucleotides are TGCGCCAGCAGCTTGGGCGGGGCGATGAACACTGAAGCTTTCTTT. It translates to CASSLGGAMNTEAFF. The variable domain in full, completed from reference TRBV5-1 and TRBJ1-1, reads KAGVTQTPRYLIKTRGQQVTLSCSPISGHRSVSWYQQTPGQGLQFLFEYFSETQRNKGNFPGRFSGRQFSNSRSEMNVSTLELGDSALYLCASSLGGAMNTEAFFGQGTRLTVV.

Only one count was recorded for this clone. The CDR3 sequence: CASSSGDRVYNEQFF. In DNA form, the CDR3 reads TGCGCCAGCAGCTCCGGGGACAGGGTATACAATGAGCAGTTCTTC. The chain employs TRBV5-1 and TRBJ2-1; 9 bases match TRBD1. The germline V gene has CDR1 SGHRS and CDR2 YFSETQ. J gave up 4 bases and V 3 bases, and 5 bases lay outside the gene matches. CDR3 size: 15 residues. The entire variable domain, with the rest obtained from reference TRBV5-1 and TRBJ2-1, is as follows: KAGVTQTPRYLIKTRGQQVTLSCSPISGHRSVSWYQQTPGQGLQFLFEYFSETQRNKGNFPGRFSGRQFSNSRSEMNVSTLELGDSALYLCASSSGDRVYNEQFFGPGTRLTVL.

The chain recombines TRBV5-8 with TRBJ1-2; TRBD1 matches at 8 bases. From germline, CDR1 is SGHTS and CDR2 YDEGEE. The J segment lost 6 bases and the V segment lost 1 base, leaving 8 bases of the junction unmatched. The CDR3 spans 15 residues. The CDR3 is CASSLRGQAGDGYTF. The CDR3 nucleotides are TGTGCCAGCAGCTTGAGGGGACAGGCAGGCGATGGCTACACCTTC.

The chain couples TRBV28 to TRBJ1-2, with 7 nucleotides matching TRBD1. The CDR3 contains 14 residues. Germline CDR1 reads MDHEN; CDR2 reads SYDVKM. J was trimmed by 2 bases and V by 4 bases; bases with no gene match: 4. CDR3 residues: CASSWRGPNYGYTF. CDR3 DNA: TGTGCCAGCAGTTGGAGGGGGCCAAACTATGGCTACACCTTC.

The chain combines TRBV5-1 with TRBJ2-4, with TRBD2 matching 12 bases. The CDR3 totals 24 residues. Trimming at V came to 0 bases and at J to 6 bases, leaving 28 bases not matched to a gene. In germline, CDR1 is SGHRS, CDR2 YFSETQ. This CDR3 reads CASSLAGGGLVRSLAGGLRNIQYF. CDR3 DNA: TGCGCCAGCAGCTTGGCAGGCGGCGGCTTGGTACGGTCACTAGCGGGGGGCCTCAGAAACATTCAGTACTTC.

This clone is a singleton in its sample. CDR3: CSADRGGGELFF. CDR3 nucleotide sequence: TGCAGCGCTGACAGGGGTGGCGGGGAGCTGTTTTTT. The rearrangement links TRBV29-1 to TRBJ2-2, with 8 bases fitting TRBD1. The CDR3 loop spans 12 amino acids. The germline gives CDR1 SQVTM, CDR2 ANQGSEA. J gave up 7 bases and V 7 bases, and 5 bases lay outside the gene matches.

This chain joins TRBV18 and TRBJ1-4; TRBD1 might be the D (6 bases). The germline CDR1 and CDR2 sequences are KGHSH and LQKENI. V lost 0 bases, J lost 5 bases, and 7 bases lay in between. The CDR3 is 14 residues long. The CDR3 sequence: CASSPPGANEKLFF. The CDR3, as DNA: TGTGCCAGCTCACCACCGGGGGCAAATGAAAAACTGTTTTTT. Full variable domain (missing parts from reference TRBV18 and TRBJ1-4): NAGVMQNPRHLVRRRGQEARLRCSPMKGHSHVYWYRQLPEEGLKFMVYLQKENIIDESGMPKERFSAEFPKEGPSILRIQQVVRGDSAAYFCASSPPGANEKLFFGSGTQLSVL.

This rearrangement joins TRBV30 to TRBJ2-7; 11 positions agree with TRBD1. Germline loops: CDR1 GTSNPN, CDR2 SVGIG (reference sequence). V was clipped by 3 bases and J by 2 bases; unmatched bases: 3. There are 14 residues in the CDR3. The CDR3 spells CAWRGTGGPYEQYF. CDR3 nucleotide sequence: TGTGCCTGGAGAGGGACAGGGGGTCCCTACGAGCAGTACTTC.

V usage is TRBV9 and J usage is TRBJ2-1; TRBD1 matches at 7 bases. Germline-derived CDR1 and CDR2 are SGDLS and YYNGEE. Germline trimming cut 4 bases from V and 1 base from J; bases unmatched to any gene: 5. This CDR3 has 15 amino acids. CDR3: CASSIGTESYNEQFF. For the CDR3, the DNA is TGTGCCAGCAGCATTGGGACAGAATCCTACAATGAGCAGTTCTTC.

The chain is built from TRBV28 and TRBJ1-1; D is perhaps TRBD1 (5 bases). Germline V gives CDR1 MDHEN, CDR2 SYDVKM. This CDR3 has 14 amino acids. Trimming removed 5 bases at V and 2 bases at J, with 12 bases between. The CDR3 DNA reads TGTGCCAGCAGTCCGGGGGTCTCAAACACTGAAGCTTTCTTT. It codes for CASSPGVSNTEAFF. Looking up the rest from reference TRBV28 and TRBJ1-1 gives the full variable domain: DVKVTQSSRYLVKRTGEKVFLECVQDMDHENMFWYRQDPGLGLRLIYFSYDVKMKEKGDIPEGYSVSREKKERFSLILESASTNQTSMYLCASSPGVSNTEAFFGQGTRLTVV.

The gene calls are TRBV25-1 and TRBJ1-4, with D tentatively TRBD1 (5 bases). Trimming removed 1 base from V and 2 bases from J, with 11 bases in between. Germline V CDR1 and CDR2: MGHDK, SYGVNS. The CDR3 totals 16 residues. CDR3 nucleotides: TGTGCCAGCAGTGAATTAGGGTCAGGGACTAATGAAAAACTGTTTTTT. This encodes CASSELGSGTNEKLFF.

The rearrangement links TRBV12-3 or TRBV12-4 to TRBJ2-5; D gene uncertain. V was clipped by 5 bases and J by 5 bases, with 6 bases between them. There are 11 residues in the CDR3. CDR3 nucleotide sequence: TGTGCCAGCAGTCGTTCCGAGACCCAGTACTTC. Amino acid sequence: CASSRSETQYF.

The CDR3 bases are TGTGCCAGCAGCCTGAACGGGACTAGCGGGAGTGGGGCCTACGAGCAGTACTTC. Residues: CASSLNGTSGSGAYEQYF. The chain has TRBV3-1 (or the pseudogene TRBV3-2) and TRBJ2-7; 14 nucleotides align to TRBD2. V dropped 4 bases and J dropped 2; count of bases not matched to a gene: 10. Germline V gives CDR1 LGHDT, CDR2 YNNKEL (reference sequence). The CDR3 covers 18 residues.

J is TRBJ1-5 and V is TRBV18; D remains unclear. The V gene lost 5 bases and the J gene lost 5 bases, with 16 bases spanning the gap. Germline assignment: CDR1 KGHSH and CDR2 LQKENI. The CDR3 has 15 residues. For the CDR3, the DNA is TGTGCCAGCTCATTCGGGGTTGGAGGAGATCAGCCCCAGCATTTT. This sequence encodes CASSFGVGGDQPQHF.